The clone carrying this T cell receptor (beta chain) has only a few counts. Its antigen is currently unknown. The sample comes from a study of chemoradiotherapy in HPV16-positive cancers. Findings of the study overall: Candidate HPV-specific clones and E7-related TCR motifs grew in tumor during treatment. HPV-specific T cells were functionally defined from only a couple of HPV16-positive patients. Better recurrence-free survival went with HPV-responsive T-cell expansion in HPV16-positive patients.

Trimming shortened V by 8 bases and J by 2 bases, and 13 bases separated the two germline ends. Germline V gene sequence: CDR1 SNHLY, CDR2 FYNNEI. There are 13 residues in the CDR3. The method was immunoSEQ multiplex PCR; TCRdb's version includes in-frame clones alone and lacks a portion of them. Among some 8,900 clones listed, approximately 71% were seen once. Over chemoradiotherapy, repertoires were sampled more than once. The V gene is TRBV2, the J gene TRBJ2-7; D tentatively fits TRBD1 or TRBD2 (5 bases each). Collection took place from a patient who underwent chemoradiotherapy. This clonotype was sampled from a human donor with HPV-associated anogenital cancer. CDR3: CASGGRSTYEQYF. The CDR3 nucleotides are TGTGCCAGCGGGGGACGCAGCACCTACGAGCAGTACTTC.